A few counts support the clone carrying this TCR beta chain. Its antigen is unidentified. V lost 0 bases to trimming and J lost 5 bases, with 15 bases between them. The CDR3 is 15 residues long. Looked up from germline, CDR1 is SGHRS and CDR2 is YFSETQ. This entry comes from a study of naive and memory T cell subsets. An equimolar mix of two oligonucleotides served as the beta constant-region primer for TRBC1 and TRBC2. Ligated cDNA was amplified by four rounds of PCR with nested alpha and beta constant-region primers and SP2. TCRdb used MiXCR to reprocess the UMI-ligation and nested PCR reads, holding one entry per CDR3 protein. The sample shows around 110,000 distinct CDR3 sequences, about 36% of them seen only once. Broader study findings: From naive to CM, EM and EMRA, diversity decreased and Gini increased. Over 90% of naive TCR sequences appeared only once, unlike memory subsets.

This clonotype originated in a human donor in good health. The rearrangement links TRBV5-1 to TRBJ2-7; TRBD1 or TRBD2 may be the D gene (6 bases each). Sequenced sample: central memory CD4+ T cells from blood. CDR3 coding DNA: TGCGCCAGCAGCTTGGGTTCGGGGGCCAGAGACGAGCAGTACTTC. Amino acids: CASSLGSGARDEQYF.